This passage covers 19 T cell receptor beta chains from one sample sequenced in a study of Graves' ophthalmopathy and Graves' hyperthyroidism. Amplified TCR beta CDR3 regions were obtained using RNA transcripts as template. HTBI-primed RT-PCR formed the first round, and a multiplex PCR formed the second. Using its own MiXCR run on the multiplex PCR reads, TCRdb lists one record per CDR3 protein. The repertoire holds a few hundred thousand distinct CDR3 sequences, with roughly 14% as singletons. Material for sequencing was peripheral blood. The receptors come from a woman between 18 and 30 years old with stable Graves' hyperthyroidism.

This clonotype showed up just once. The CDR3 loop reads CASSAWSSYNSPLHF. CDR3 bases: TGTGCCAGCAGTGCTTGGAGCTCCTATAATTCACCCCTCCACTTT. The chain is built from TRBV25-1 and TRBJ1-6; D call uncertain. The V gene's germline CDR1 is MGHDK and CDR2 SYGVNS. This CDR3 spans 15 amino acids. Trimming pared 4 bases from V and 0 bases from J, leaving 7 bases between.

At least ten counts were recorded for this clonotype. The rearrangement uses TRBV12-5 and TRBJ1-1; D remains unclear. The CDR3 runs to 14 residues. Looked up from germline, CDR1 is LGHNT and CDR2 is FRNRAP. V lost 4 bases to trimming and J lost 5 bases, with 14 bases between them. The CDR3 sequence is CASGSLPRGTEAFF. DNA for the CDR3: TGTGCTAGTGGTTCCCTACCCCGGGGTACTGAAGCTTTCTTT.

This clonotype was seen many times. This chain joins TRBV6-5 and TRBJ2-4; 12 bases agree with TRBD2. CDR3 length equals 14 residues. V was clipped by 2 bases and J by 7 bases; unmatched bases: 0. The germline V gene has CDR1 MNHEY and CDR2 SVGAGI. The CDR3 nucleotides are TGTGCCAGCAGTTACGGGACTAGCGGGAACATTCAGTACTTC. It is translated as CASSYGTSGNIQYF.

The V gene is TRBV5-8, the J gene TRBJ1-5; maybe TRBD1 (5 bases). Trimming cost V 0 bases and J 9 bases, with 7 bases left between them. The CDR3 has 12 residues. The germline V gene encodes CDR1 SGHTS and CDR2 YDEGEE. CDR3 amino acids: CASSLEGTPQHF. The CDR3, as DNA: TGTGCCAGCAGCTTGGAAGGGACGCCCCAGCATTTT.

The chain couples TRBV6-1 to TRBJ2-7, with TRBD2 as a possible D gene (5 bases). With 2 bases removed from V and 2 bases from J, the gap between germline ends came to 10 bases. Germline V gene data show CDR1 as MNHNS and CDR2 as SASEGT. The length of the CDR3 is 14 residues. CDR3 sequence (DNA): TGTGCCAGCAGTGAACGGACCGGGGCCTACGAGCAGTACTTC. Translating it yields CASSERTGAYEQYF.

This clonotype was recorded many times. V is TRBV12-3 or TRBV12-4 and J is TRBJ2-7, with TRBD1 as a possible D gene (5 bases). The V end lost 2 bases, the J end lost 1 base, and 6 bases lay between the germline ends. The CDR3 totals 13 residues. The CDR3: CASSLQGSYEQYF. CDR3 bases: TGTGCCAGCAGTTTACAGGGTTCCTACGAGCAGTACTTC.

This clonotype was counted many times. The chain carries TRBV7-2 and TRBJ1-5, with no clear D. Trimming cost V 1 base and J 6 bases, with 16 bases left between them. CDR1 and CDR2 (germline): SGHTA, FQGNSA. The CDR3 consists of 16 residues. The CDR3 nucleotides are TGTGCCAGCAGCTTAGGATTGTTTGTGGGGAGTCAGCCCCAGCATTTT. This sequence encodes CASSLGLFVGSQPQHF.

This clonotype was counted ten times or more. The chain uses TRBV7-2 and TRBJ1-6, with D possibly being TRBD1 (6 bases). This CDR3 region has 16 residues. V lost 0 bases to trimming and J lost 2 bases, with 8 bases between them. Looked up from germline, CDR1 is SGHTA and CDR2 is FQGNSA. For the CDR3, the DNA is TGTGCCAGCAGCTTAGCGCGACAGGCCTATAATTCACCCCTCCACTTT. Its protein is CASSLARQAYNSPLHF.

In its sample, this clonotype was seen many times. The CDR3 reads CASSVGLYTPEETQYF. Written as DNA, the CDR3 is TGTGCCAGCAGCGTTGGACTTTACACCCCAGAAGAGACCCAGTACTTC. V usage is TRBV9 and J usage is TRBJ2-5, with TRBD2 as a possible D gene (5 bases). The CDR3 contains 16 residues. CDR1 and CDR2 from the germline V gene are SGDLS and YYNGEE. V shed 2 bases and J shed 3 bases, with 17 bases lying between them.

The chain uses TRBV12-5 and TRBJ2-2; TRBD2 might be the D (5 bases). V was shortened by 3 bases and J by 5 bases, with 10 bases between the two germline ends. Germline V gene sequence: CDR1 LGHNT, CDR2 FRNRAP. The CDR3 totals 14 residues. CDR3 bases: TGTGCTAGTGGTTTAAGTGGCGGGACCGGGGAGCTGTTTTTT. Its translation: CASGLSGGTGELFF.

V and J are TRBV29-1 and TRBJ2-7; 7 bases line up with TRBD1. V was pared by 7 bases and J by 0 bases, with 3 bases of the junction left unmatched. The CDR3 is made up of 12 amino acids. Germline V CDR1 and CDR2: SQVTM, ANQGSEA. The DNA of the CDR3 is TGCAGCGGGGGACAGAACTCCTACGAGCAGTACTTC. Amino acids: CSGGQNSYEQYF.

Ten or more counts support this clonotype. The rearrangement links TRBV10-3 to TRBJ2-7, with TRBD1 identical over 12 bases. The CDR3 runs to 14 residues. V was pared by 8 bases and J by 5 bases, with 7 bases of the junction left unmatched. Germline values: CDR1 ENHRY, CDR2 SYGVKD. The CDR3 coding sequence is TGTGCCATCGGAAGGGACAGGGGGCTCGACGAGCAGTACTTC. Residues: CAIGRDRGLDEQYF.

In the case of this clonotype: This CDR3 is missing its conserved last phenylalanine or tryptophan, likely due to a read error. It is unclear where the CDR3 begins or ends on the DNA, so no DNA is shown, and the CDR3 is as TCRdb lists it. The V call is TRBV12-3 or TRBV12-4, the J call TRBJ2-2; the table's TRBD2 call for D was not verified on the DNA. The CDR3 is 16 amino acids long, termini counted. Here the CDR3 reads CASSLRFGGGTGELCL.

Regarding this clonotype: A read error may account for a junction end that differs from germline. The chain combines TRBV7-9 with TRBJ1-1; D is ambiguous. This CDR3 has 13 amino acids. Germline CDR1 SEHNR, CDR2 FQNEAQ (reference sequence). CDR3 amino acids: CASTPSRNTESFF. CDR3 nucleotide sequence: TGTGCCAGCACCCCCAGTCGGAACACTGAATCTTTCTTT.

This clonotype appeared many times. This chain connects TRBV11-2 to TRBJ2-5, with 7 nucleotides matching TRBD1. The CDR3 is 15 residues long. Germline CDR1 is SGHAT and CDR2 is FQNNGV. Trimming removed 6 bases from V and 0 bases from J; junction bases left unmatched: 7. The CDR3 is CASSQGQRYQETQYF. The CDR3 nucleotides are TGTGCCAGCAGTCAGGGACAGAGGTACCAAGAGACCCAGTACTTC.

Regarding this clonotype: A much larger clone sits a single nucleotide away, making a read error possible. The DNA for the CDR3 is TGCGCCAGCAGCCAACATACCCAGGACAGGGGCTTCGAGGAGACCCAGTACTTC. Its protein product is CASSQHTQDRGFEETQYF. The chain has TRBV4-3 and TRBJ2-5; 9 bases fit TRBD1. The CDR3 spans 18 residues. Germline loops: CDR1 LGHNA, CDR2 YSLEER. Trimming cost V 2 bases and J 5 bases; bases outside gene matches: 15.

V and J are TRBV7-2 and TRBJ1-6, with D unresolved. V lost 6 bases and J lost 9, with 15 bases in between. The CDR3 spans 14 residues. Germline V gene data show CDR1 as SGHTA and CDR2 as FQGNSA. For the CDR3, the DNA is TGTGCCAGCAGAGAGAGGGTGGCGGGTTCACCCCTCCACTTT. This translates into CASRERVAGSPLHF.

This clonotype was counted only a few times. The V and J genes are TRBV11-1 and TRBJ2-6; no firm D call. CDR1 and CDR2 (germline): SGHAT, FQDESV (reference sequence). V dropped 5 bases and J dropped 0 bases, with 17 bases sitting between them. This CDR3 has 18 residues. The CDR3, as DNA: TGTGCCAGCAGCCAAGGCGAAGGGCCCCTCTCTGGGGCCAACGTCCTGACTTTC. This gives the protein CASSQGEGPLSGANVLTF.

Concerning this clonotype: Likely a read error: the CDR3 ends without its conserved phenylalanine or tryptophan. The J gene is TRBJ2-5, the V gene TRBV6-1; maybe TRBD2 (6 bases). Germline V gene lookup returns CDR1 MNHNS and CDR2 SASEGT. Trimming shortened V by 3 bases and J by 9 bases, and 14 bases separated the two germline ends. This CDR3 region has 13 residues. The chain's CDR3 is CASSDEFREAQYL. The CDR3 DNA follows: TGTGCCAGCAGTGACGAGTTTAGGGAGGCCCAGTACCTC.